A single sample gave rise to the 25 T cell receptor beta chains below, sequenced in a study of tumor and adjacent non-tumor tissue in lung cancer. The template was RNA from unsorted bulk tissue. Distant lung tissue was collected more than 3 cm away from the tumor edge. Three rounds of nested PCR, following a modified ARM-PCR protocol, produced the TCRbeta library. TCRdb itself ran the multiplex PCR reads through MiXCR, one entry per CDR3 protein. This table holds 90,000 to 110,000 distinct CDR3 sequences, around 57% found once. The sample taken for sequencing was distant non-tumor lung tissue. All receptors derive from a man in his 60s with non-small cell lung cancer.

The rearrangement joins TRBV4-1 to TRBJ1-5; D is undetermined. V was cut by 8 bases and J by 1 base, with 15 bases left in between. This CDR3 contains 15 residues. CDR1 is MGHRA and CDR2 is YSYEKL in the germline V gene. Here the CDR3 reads CASDQDMGSNQPQHF. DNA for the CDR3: TGCGCCAGCGACCAAGATATGGGGAGCAATCAGCCCCAGCATTTT.

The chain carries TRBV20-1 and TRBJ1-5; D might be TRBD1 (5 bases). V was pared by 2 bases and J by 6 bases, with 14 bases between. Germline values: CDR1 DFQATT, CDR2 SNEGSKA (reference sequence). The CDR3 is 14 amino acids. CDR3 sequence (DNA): TGCAGTGCTAGACAGGGCGGAGGCAGTCAGCCCCAGCATTTT. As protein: CSARQGGGSQPQHF.

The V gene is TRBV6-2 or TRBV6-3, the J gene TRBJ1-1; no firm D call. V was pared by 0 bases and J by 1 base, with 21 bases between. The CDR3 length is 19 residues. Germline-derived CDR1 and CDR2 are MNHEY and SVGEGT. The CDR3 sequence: CASSYSYSHIKTENTEAFF. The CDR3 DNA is TGTGCCAGCAGTTACTCGTATTCCCACATCAAAACGGAGAACACTGAAGCTTTCTTT.

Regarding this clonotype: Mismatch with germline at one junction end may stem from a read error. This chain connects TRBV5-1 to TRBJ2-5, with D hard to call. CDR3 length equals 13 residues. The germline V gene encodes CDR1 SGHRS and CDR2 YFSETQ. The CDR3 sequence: CASCTGPQETQYF. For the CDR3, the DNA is TGCGCCAGCTGCACCGGACCCCAAGAGACTCAGTACTTC.

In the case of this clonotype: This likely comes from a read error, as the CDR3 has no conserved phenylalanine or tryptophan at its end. CDR3 sequence reads: CANSQEGGSRGDEQYL. The CDR3 DNA reads as TGTGCCAACAGCCAAGAAGGTGGCTCTCGCGGGGACGAGCAGTACCTC. The chain couples TRBV4-2 to TRBJ2-7; possibly TRBD2 for D (6 bases). CDR1 is LGHNA, CDR2 YNFKEQ, per germline. The CDR3 covers 16 residues.

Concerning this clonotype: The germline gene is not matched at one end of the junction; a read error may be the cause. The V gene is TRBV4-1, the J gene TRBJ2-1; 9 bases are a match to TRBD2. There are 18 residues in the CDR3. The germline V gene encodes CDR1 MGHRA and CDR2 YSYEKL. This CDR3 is CASSQGAGAGGRHNEQLF. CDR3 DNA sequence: TGCGCCAGCAGCCAAGGAGCGGGAGCGGGGGGACGACACAATGAGCAGCTCTTC.

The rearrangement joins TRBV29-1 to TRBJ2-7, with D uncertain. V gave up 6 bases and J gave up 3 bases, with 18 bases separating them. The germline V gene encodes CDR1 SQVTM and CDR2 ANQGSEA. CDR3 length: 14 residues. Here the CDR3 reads CSVSVVGSFYEQYF. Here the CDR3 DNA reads TGCAGCGTCTCAGTGGTGGGCAGCTTCTACGAGCAGTACTTC.

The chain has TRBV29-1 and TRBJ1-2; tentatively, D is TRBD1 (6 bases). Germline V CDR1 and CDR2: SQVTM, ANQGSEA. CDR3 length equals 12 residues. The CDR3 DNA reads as TGCAGTCTTGACAACGGACAGTATGGCTACACCTTC. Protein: CSLDNGQYGYTF.

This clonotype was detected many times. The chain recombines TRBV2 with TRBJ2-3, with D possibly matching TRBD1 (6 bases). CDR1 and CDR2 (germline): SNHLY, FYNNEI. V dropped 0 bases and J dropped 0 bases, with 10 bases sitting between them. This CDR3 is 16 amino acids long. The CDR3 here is CASSEAGQLSTDTQYF. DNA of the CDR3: TGTGCCAGCAGTGAAGCGGGACAACTTAGCACAGATACGCAGTATTTT.

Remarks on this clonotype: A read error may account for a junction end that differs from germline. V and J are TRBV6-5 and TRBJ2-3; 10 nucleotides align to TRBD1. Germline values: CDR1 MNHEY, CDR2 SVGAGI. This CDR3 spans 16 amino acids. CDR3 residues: CASRRTGGSSTDTQYF. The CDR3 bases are TGTGCTAGCAGAAGGACAGGGGGATCTAGCACAGATACGCAGTATTTT.

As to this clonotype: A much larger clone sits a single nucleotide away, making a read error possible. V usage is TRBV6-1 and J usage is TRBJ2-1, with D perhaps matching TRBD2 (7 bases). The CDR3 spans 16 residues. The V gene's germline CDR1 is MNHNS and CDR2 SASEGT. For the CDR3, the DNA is TGTGCCAGAAGTGATGAAGGGGGGGCCCTCTACAATGAGCAGTTCTTC. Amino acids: CARSDEGGALYNEQFF.

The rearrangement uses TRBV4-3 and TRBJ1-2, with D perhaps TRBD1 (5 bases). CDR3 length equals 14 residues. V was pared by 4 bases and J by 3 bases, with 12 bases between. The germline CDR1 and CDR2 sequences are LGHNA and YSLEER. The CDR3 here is CASSPAGYDYGYTF. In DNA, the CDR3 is TGCGCCAGCAGCCCGGCAGGGTACGACTATGGCTACACCTTC.

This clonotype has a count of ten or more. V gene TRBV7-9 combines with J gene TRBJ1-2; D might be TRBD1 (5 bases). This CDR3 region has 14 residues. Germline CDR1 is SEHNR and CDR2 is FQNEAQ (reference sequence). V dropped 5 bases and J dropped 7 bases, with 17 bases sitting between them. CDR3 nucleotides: TGTGCCAGCAGCCCACGGGGGGGGAAAGGTGGCTACACCTTC. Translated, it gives CASSPRGGKGGYTF. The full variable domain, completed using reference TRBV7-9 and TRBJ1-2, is DTGVSQNPRHKITKRGQNVTFRCDPISEHNRLYWYRQTLGQGPEFLTYFQNEAQLEKSRLLSDRFSAERPKGSFSTLEIQRTEQGDSAMYLCASSPRGGKGGYTFGSGTRLTVV.

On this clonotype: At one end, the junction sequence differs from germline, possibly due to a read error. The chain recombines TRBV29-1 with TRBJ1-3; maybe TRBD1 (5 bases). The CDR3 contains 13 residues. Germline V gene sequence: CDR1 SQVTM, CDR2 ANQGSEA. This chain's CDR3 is CSVRDLSGNTIHF. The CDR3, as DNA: TGCAGCGTTCGGGACCTCTCTGGAAACACCATACATTTT.

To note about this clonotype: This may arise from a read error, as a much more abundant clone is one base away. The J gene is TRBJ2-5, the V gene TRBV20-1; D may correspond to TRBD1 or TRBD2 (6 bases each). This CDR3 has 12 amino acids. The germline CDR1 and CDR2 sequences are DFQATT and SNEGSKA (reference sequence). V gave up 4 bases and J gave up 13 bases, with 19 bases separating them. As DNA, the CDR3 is TGCAGTGCTAAGTTAAGGGGGGACTTTACGTACTTC. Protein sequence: CSAKLRGDFTYF.

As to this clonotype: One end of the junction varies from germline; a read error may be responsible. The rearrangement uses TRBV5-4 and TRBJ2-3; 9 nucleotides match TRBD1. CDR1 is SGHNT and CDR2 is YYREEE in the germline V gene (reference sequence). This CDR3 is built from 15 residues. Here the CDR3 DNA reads TGTGCCATCAGCATCCGGAAACAGGGGGCAGATAAGCAGTATTTT. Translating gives CAISIRKQGADKQYF.

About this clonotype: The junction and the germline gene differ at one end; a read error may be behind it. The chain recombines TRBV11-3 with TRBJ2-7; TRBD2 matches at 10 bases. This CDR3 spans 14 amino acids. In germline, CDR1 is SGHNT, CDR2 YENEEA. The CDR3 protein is CASSLGLASWEQYF. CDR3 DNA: TGTGCCAGTAGCTTGGGACTAGCGTCGTGGGAACAGTACTTC.

This CDR3 reads CASAESGHLGGAFF. The CDR3 bases are TGTGCCAGCGCGGAGAGCGGACATCTCGGAGGAGCTTTCTTT. V usage is TRBV6-1 and J usage is TRBJ1-1, with a weak D call TRBD1 (5 bases). The CDR3 loop spans 14 amino acids. The V and J ends lost 8 bases and 10 bases respectively, with 23 bases between them. In germline, CDR1 is MNHNS, CDR2 SASEGT.

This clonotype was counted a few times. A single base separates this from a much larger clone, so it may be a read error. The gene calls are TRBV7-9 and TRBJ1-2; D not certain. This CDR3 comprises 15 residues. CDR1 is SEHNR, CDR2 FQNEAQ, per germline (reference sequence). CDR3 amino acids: CASSHSDAVVDGCTF. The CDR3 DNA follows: TGTGCCAGCAGCCATTCGGACGCGGTGGTAGATGGCTGCACCTTC.

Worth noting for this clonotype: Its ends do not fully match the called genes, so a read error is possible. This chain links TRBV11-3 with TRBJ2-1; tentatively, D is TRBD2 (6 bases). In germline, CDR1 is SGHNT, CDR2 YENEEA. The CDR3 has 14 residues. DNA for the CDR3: TGTACCAGCAGACGGACTACTACGTCAACTGAGCAGTTTTTC. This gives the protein CTSRRTTTSTEQFF.

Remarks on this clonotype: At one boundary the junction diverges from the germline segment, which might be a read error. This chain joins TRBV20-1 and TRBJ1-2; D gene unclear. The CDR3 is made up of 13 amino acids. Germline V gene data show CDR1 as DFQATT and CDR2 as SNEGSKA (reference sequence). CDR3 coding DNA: TGCTGTGCTAGAGGTCCGGGCGGCTATGACTACACCTTC. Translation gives CCARGPGGYDYTF.

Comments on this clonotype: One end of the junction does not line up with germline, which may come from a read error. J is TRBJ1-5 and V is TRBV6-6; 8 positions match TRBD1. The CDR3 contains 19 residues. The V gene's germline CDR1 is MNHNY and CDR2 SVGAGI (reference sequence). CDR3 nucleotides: TGTGTCAGCAGTCCATATATACAAATGGGACAGGAGGACGGTCGGCCCCAGCATTTC. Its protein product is CVSSPYIQMGQEDGRPQHF.

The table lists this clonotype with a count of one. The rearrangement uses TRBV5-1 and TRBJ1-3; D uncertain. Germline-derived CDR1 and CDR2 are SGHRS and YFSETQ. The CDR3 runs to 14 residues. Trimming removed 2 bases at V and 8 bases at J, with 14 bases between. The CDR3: CASSLTDWRDTIYF. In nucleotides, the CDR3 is TGCGCCAGCAGCTTAACGGACTGGCGGGACACCATATATTTT. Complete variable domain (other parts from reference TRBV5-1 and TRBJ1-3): KAGVTQTPRYLIKTRGQQVTLSCSPISGHRSVSWYQQTPGQGLQFLFEYFSETQRNKGNFPGRFSGRQFSNSRSEMNVSTLELGDSALYLCASSLTDWRDTIYFGEGSWLTVV.

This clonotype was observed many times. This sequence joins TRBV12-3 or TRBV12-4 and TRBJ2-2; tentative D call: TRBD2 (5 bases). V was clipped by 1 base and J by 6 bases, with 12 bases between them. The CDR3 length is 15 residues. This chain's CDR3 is CASSLDFGVPGELFF. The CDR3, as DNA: TGTGCCAGCAGTTTAGATTTCGGGGTTCCCGGGGAGCTGTTTTTT.

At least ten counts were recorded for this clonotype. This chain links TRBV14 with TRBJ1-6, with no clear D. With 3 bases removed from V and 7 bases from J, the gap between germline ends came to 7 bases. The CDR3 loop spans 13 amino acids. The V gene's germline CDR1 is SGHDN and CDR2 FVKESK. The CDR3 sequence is CASSHGRNSPLHF. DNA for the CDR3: TGTGCCAGCAGCCACGGCAGAAATTCACCCCTCCACTTT.